These 23 T cell receptor beta chains were sequenced from one sample in a study of blood T cells in healthy people across ages. Together with a sample-barcoded 5' primer, a J-beta primer mix was included in a second PCR lasting roughly 6 to 12 cycles. TCRdb re-called the 5' RACE reads through MiXCR, storing one row per CDR3 protein. Among about 720,000 distinct CDR3 sequences, approximately 21% were seen once, and the ten largest hold 20% to 25%. The sample comprised blood. The origin of the receptors is a man between 65 and 79 years old in good health.

The chain carries TRBV6-5 and TRBJ1-4; 8 positions agree with TRBD1. This CDR3 is built from 15 residues. The J segment lost 5 bases and the V segment lost 4 bases, leaving 6 bases of the junction unmatched. Germline V gene sequence: CDR1 MNHEY, CDR2 SVGAGI. The CDR3 region is CASSSDRGGNEKLFF. CDR3 in DNA: TGTGCCAGCAGTTCCGACAGGGGAGGAAATGAAAAACTGTTTTTT.

The rearrangement uses TRBV10-2 and TRBJ2-1; maybe TRBD2 (6 bases). CDR3 length equals 15 residues. In germline, CDR1 is WSHSY, CDR2 SAAADI. V lost 8 bases, J lost 0 bases, and 14 bases lay in between. CDR3 DNA: TGCGCCAGCTGGCGGGGTCTTAGCTCCTACAATGAGCAGTTCTTC. As protein: CASWRGLSSYNEQFF.

This clonotype was seen just once. This chain connects TRBV6-5 to TRBJ1-1; a weak D match, TRBD1 (6 bases). The V end lost 4 bases, the J end lost 4 bases, and 10 bases lay between the germline ends. Germline CDR1 is MNHEY and CDR2 is SVGAGI. This CDR3 region has 13 residues. This CDR3 is CASSLNRVTEAFF. CDR3 coding DNA: TGTGCCAGCAGTTTAAACAGGGTCACTGAAGCTTTCTTT.

The chain carries TRBV28 and TRBJ2-5; D may be TRBD2 (6 bases). Germline CDR1 and CDR2: MDHEN and SYDVKM. Trimming pared 7 bases from V and 1 base from J, leaving 16 bases between. This CDR3 comprises 15 residues. The CDR3 protein is CASTQGGATQETQYF. DNA of the CDR3: TGTGCCAGCACCCAAGGAGGGGCAACCCAAGAGACCCAGTACTTC.

The table lists this clonotype with a few counts. The chain uses TRBV18 and TRBJ1-3; D uncertain. V was clipped by 0 bases and J by 5 bases, with 5 bases between them. The CDR3 loop spans 13 amino acids. Germline CDR1 KGHSH, CDR2 LQKENI. The CDR3 spells CASSPPARNTIYF. In DNA form, the CDR3 reads TGTGCCAGCTCACCACCGGCCAGAAACACCATATATTTT.

This clonotype turned up a few times. The CDR3 coding sequence is TGTGCCAGCAGCTTAGTCGTGGGGAATGATGAAAAACTGTTTTTT. This encodes CASSLVVGNDEKLFF. V is TRBV7-2 and J is TRBJ1-4; D not certain. V shed 1 base and J shed 6 bases, with 12 bases lying between them. Looked up from germline, CDR1 is SGHTA and CDR2 is FQGNSA. The length of the CDR3 is 15 residues.

J is TRBJ2-5 and V is TRBV7-9; D remains ambiguous. Trimming pared 1 base from V and 9 bases from J, leaving 9 bases between. The germline V gene has CDR1 SEHNR and CDR2 FQNEAQ (reference sequence). This CDR3 has 12 amino acids. As DNA, the CDR3 is TGTGCCAGCAGCTTAGTGGCCGGCTCCCAGTACTTC. This codes for CASSLVAGSQYF.

V and J are TRBV28 and TRBJ2-1; 9 bases agree with TRBD2. The DNA end lines up better with TRBJ2-7; the J call may be wrong. This CDR3 has 14 residues. Looked up from germline, CDR1 is MDHEN and CDR2 is SYDVKM. The CDR3 spells CASSFSAGGHEQYV. The CDR3 coding sequence is TGTGCCAGCAGTTTCTCTGCGGGAGGGCACGAGCAGTACGTC.

The chain uses TRBV10-3 and TRBJ1-1, with D unresolved. The germline V gene has CDR1 ENHRY and CDR2 SYGVKD. V dropped 6 bases and J dropped 4 bases, with 15 bases sitting between them. There are 14 residues in the CDR3. In DNA form, the CDR3 reads TGTGCCATCAGAGCAGCCACTGGGAGCACTGAAGCTTTCTTT. It encodes CAIRAATGSTEAFF.

This clonotype was recorded a few times. This chain uses TRBV18 with TRBJ2-5, with TRBD2 matching 8 bases. The ends lost 6 bases at V and 4 bases at J; junction bases unmatched: 7. The CDR3 has 14 amino acids. Per the germline V gene, CDR1 is KGHSH and CDR2 is LQKENI. The CDR3 sequence is CASSPVAGTETQYF. As DNA, the CDR3 is TGTGCCAGCTCTCCCGTAGCGGGGACAGAGACCCAGTACTTC.

The sample holds a few counts of this clonotype. V is TRBV15 and J is TRBJ2-5; D is ambiguous. Gene TRBJ2-7 matches the end of the DNA better, so the J call may be wrong. Germline values: CDR1 LNHNV, CDR2 YYDKDF (reference sequence). The CDR3 has 13 amino acids. The CDR3 here is CATSRDRQYEQYV. Here the CDR3 DNA reads TGTGCCACCAGCAGAGATAGGCAGTACGAGCAGTACGTC.

The chain uses TRBV5-1 and TRBJ1-1; 7 bases line up with TRBD1. V lost 0 bases, J lost 3 bases, and 8 bases stayed unmatched. This CDR3 has 16 residues. From germline, CDR1 is SGHRS and CDR2 YFSETQ. The CDR3 here is CASSLETGLRYTEAFF. The CDR3 DNA follows: TGCGCCAGCAGCTTGGAGACAGGGCTTAGGTACACTGAAGCTTTCTTT.

J is TRBJ2-5 and V is TRBV7-9; 9 positions match TRBD2. Matching the DNA end better, TRBJ2-7 makes the J call doubtful. CDR3 length equals 14 residues. Germline V lookup: CDR1 SEHNR, CDR2 FQNEAQ (reference sequence). The CDR3 is CASSSLAGIYEQYF. Written as DNA, the CDR3 is TGTGCCAGCAGCTCCCTAGCGGGGATCTACGAGCAGTACTTC.

With regard to this clonotype: A read error is possible here, since a much larger clone lies one base away. The chain carries TRBV7-9 and TRBJ2-5; D not resolved. The germline gives CDR1 SEHNR, CDR2 FQNEAQ (reference sequence). The CDR3 runs to 14 residues. Trimming removed 5 bases from V and 5 bases from J, with 15 bases in between. The CDR3 DNA reads TGTGCCAGCAGCCCCACTATGAACAGTGAGACCCAGTACTTC. As protein: CASSPTMNSETQYF.

This chain links TRBV12-3 or TRBV12-4 with TRBJ2-1; 8 bases map to TRBD1. The CDR3 totals 15 residues. V was pared by 5 bases and J by 4 bases, with 7 bases of the junction left unmatched. The CDR3 reads CASSPDRGTYNEQFF. Written as DNA, the CDR3 is TGTGCCAGCAGTCCCGACAGGGGTACATACAATGAGCAGTTCTTC.

This chain links TRBV6-6 with TRBJ1-6; possible D gene TRBD1, 6 bases. CDR1 and CDR2 (germline): MNHNY, SVGAGI (reference sequence). This CDR3 contains 13 residues. Trimming removed 6 bases at V and 5 bases at J, with 8 bases between. CDR3 sequence: CASSRDNNSPLHF. The CDR3 bases are TGTGCCAGCAGCAGGGACAATAATTCACCCCTCCACTTT.

The V call is TRBV7-2, the J call TRBJ2-5, with TRBD1 matching over 8 bases. The V gene end was trimmed by 5 bases and the J gene end by 5 bases; junction bases not matched to a gene: 7. CDR3 size: 14 residues. Germline V gives CDR1 SGHTA, CDR2 FQGNSA. The CDR3 sequence is CASSRTGPSETQYF. CDR3 in DNA: TGTGCCAGCAGCCGGACAGGGCCGTCTGAGACCCAGTACTTC.

The V call is TRBV11-3, the J call TRBJ1-2; tentative D call: TRBD1 (6 bases). The CDR3 sequence is 15 residues long. Germline V gene data show CDR1 as SGHNT and CDR2 as YENEEA. V was trimmed by 5 bases and J by 6 bases, leaving 19 bases between them. CDR3: CASSPFRGQGHGYTF. For the CDR3, the DNA is TGTGCCAGCAGCCCCTTTCGAGGGCAGGGGCATGGCTACACCTTC.

This clonotype has just a few counts. V usage is TRBV27 and J usage is TRBJ1-4; no definite D call. Per germline, CDR1 MNHEY and CDR2 SMNVEV (reference sequence). Trimming left V 3 bases short and J 7 bases short, with 12 bases between. CDR3 length: 14 residues. In nucleotides, the CDR3 is TGTGCCAGCAGTTTGCGGAAGACGGGTGAAAAACTGTTTTTT. Translation: CASSLRKTGEKLFF. The entire variable domain, with the rest obtained from reference TRBV27 and TRBJ1-4, is as follows: EAQVTQNPRYLITVTGKKLTVTCSQNMNHEYMSWYRQDPGLGLRQIYYSMNVEVTDKGDVPEGYKVSRKEKRNFPLILESPSPNQTSLYFCASSLRKTGEKLFFGSGTQLSVL.

The genes are TRBV5-1 and TRBJ2-5; D uncertain. The DNA end is more similar to TRBJ2-7, so the J call may be wrong. CDR3 length: 15 residues. Germline V lookup: CDR1 SGHRS, CDR2 YFSETQ. The CDR3 DNA reads TGCGCCAGCAGCGCCAGGACGACCTTCCTCTACGAGCAGTACTTC. This encodes CASSARTTFLYEQYF.

The gene calls are TRBV18 and TRBJ2-7, with D perhaps TRBD2 (5 bases). V lost 6 bases and J 4 bases, leaving 13 bases between the germline ends. The CDR3 extends over 13 amino acids. Germline CDR1 reads KGHSH; CDR2 reads LQKENI. The CDR3 reads CASSPGNSYEQYV. The CDR3 nucleotides read TGTGCCAGCTCCCCCGGGAACTCATACGAGCAGTACGTC.

The chain recombines TRBV4-1 with TRBJ2-3; weak D call: TRBD2 (6 bases). The germline V and J ends were trimmed by 0 bases and 4 bases, with 11 bases remaining between them. Germline lookup yields CDR1 MGHRA and CDR2 YSYEKL. This CDR3 is built from 15 residues. The CDR3 nucleotides read TGCGCCAGCAGCCAAGATCCCGGGACTCCAGATACGCAGTATTTT. It is translated as CASSQDPGTPDTQYF.

The chain recombines TRBV7-3 with TRBJ2-1; the D gene is possibly TRBD1 (6 bases). V lost 3 bases, J lost 8 bases, and 14 bases lay in between. CDR1 and CDR2 from the germline V gene are SGHTA and FQGTGA. This CDR3 has 14 residues. This CDR3 reads CASSLQGRRDEQFF. The CDR3 nucleotides read TGTGCCAGCAGCTTGCAGGGGCGCAGAGATGAGCAGTTCTTC.